This T cell receptor beta chain stems from a study of CXCR3-negative and CXCR3-positive naive CD8 T cells (dated by TCRdb to between 2018 and 2021). In the study overall: In total, 110 million to 150 million TRB reads were obtained, corresponding to roughly 1.5 +/- 0.3 million reads per library. Naive subsets from five or six donors and memory cells from 3 donors were included in the TRBV-TRBJ cluster analysis. Diversity and physicochemical repertoire analyses covered approximately 10 donors pooled from two independent experiments.

Via the germline V gene, CDR1 is ENHRY and CDR2 SYGVKD. The CDR3 measures 17 amino acids from cysteine to phenylalanine. DNA was not recorded. Sequencing relied on a NextSeq 550. The Human TCR Profiling Kit (MiLaboratory) was used to make UMI-labeled 5' RACE TRB cDNA libraries. cDNA synthesis used the entire amount of extracted RNA, and PCR amplification then used the entire amount of cDNA produced. Libraries were prepared in parallel with an identical number of PCR cycles. The study's own analysis went as follows. About 50,000 +/- 9,200 unique UMI-labeled TRB cDNA molecules per library were extracted with MIGEC and MiXCR, with at least two reads per UMI required. An average of approximately 40,000 +/- 10,000 functional in-frame TRB CDR3 nucleotide clonotypes without stop codons was found per library. After each sample was downsampled to 5000 UMI-labeled TRB molecules, VDJtools was used to calculate diversity metrics such as normalized Shannon-Wiener and Chao1. For the central five CDR3 residues, VDJtools calculated physicochemical properties weighted by clonotype size, namely interaction energy, strength, volume and Kidera factor 4. The reads went through TCRdb reprocessing, and each CDR3 protein sequence gets one entry with no DNA. The authors' filters were not applied to this entry. The table for this sample shows about 90,000 distinct CDR3 sequences. The ten largest clones take up roughly 0.89% of the sample.

In regard to this clonotype: The antigen it recognizes is unknown.

For each CD8+ T cell subset, flow sorting was done in triplicate, and 300,000 to 350,000 cells per subset went directly into RLT lysis buffer. To keep memory contaminants out, a stringent definition of naive CD8+ T cells was applied: CD45RO-CCR7+CD27+CD95-. Peripheral blood mononuclear cells were isolated from buffy coats by standard density gradient centrifugation. Naive CXCR3-negative and CXCR3-positive CD8+ T cells were flow-sorted on a FACSAria III. Total RNA was extracted from sorted cells using an RNeasy Mini Kit. The study at large found these results: Repertoire diversity was comparably high in both naive subsets but much lower in memory CD8+ T cells. Freshly isolated PBMCs were used for most assays because CXCR3 expression partially decreased after cryopreservation. Compared with CXCR3-negative naive cells, CXCR3-positive naive cells had TRB CDR3s with higher hydrophobicity (lower Kidera factor 4), lower energy, and higher strength and volume indices. Because surface CD5, which is linked to self-reactivity in mice, was comparable between the naive subsets, TCR interaction strength was also inferred from the physicochemical properties of TRB CDR3s. Similar TRBV-TRBJ usage was shown by naive CXCR3-negative and CXCR3-positive cells from the same donor, whereas distinct patterns were shown by memory cells.

The sequence derives from a human donor in good health. Some clones in this sample may be carry-over from other donors' samples. Material: naive CXCR3+ CD8+ T cells from blood. The label giving this sample's cell subset or site can be read as: CD45RO-CCR7+CD27+CD95- naive CD8+ T cells expressing CXCR3 (TNR3+). The chain links TRBV10-3 with TRBJ2-4; with no DNA, the TCRdb D assignment of TRBD2 cannot be verified. The CDR3 region reads CAISAIEGGKAKNIQYF.